A selection of T cell receptor beta chains follows, all from one sample in a study of siplizumab effects on memory and regulatory T cells. Produced via immunoSEQ multiplex PCR; TCRdb's table is partial and in-frame only. The sample lists 90,000 to 120,000 clones, about 91% occurring once. The specimen was Tregs sorted from blood. Receptor source: a human donor in good health. Each CDR3 is given with its conserved first and last residue. A D gene is named only where the DNA matches it firmly. Only some rows state a clone size, as once, few, many or a class for expanded clones.

V gene	clone size	D gene	J gene	CDR3 protein	CDR3 DNA
TRBV28	.	.	TRBJ1-5	CASMWSNQPQHF	TGTGCCAGCATGTGGAGCAATCAGCCCCAGCATTTT
TRBV9	.	TRBD1	TRBJ2-6	CASSTSRDRATQGANVLTF	TGTGCCAGCAGCACTAGCCGGGACAGGGCCACGCAAGGGGCCAACGTCCTGACTTTC
TRBV4-1	once	TRBD1	TRBJ2-7	CASSQATGTGVYEQYF	TGCGCCAGCAGCCAAGCGACCGGGACAGGGGTCTACGAGCAGTACTTC
TRBV9	.	.	TRBJ1-1	CASRGAGTTEAFF	TGTGCCAGCAGAGGGGCAGGGACCACTGAAGCTTTCTTT
TRBV10-1	.	TRBD1	TRBJ1-1	CASSDYGTGYTEAFF	TGCGCCAGCAGTGACTACGGGACAGGCTACACTGAAGCTTTCTTT
TRBV7-9	.	.	TRBJ1-1	CASSLVGGGGEAFF	TGTGCCAGCAGCTTAGTTGGTGGAGGGGGAGAAGCTTTCTTT
TRBV11-2	once	.	TRBJ2-7	CASSLVGGPSEQYF	TGTGCCAGCAGCTTAGTTGGGGGCCCGAGCGAGCAGTACTTC
TRBV4-1	.	TRBD2	TRBJ2-1	CASSQDQGLARAEQFF	TGCGCCAGCAGCCAAGATCAGGGACTAGCGAGGGCTGAGCAGTTCTTC
TRBV6-5	.	.	TRBJ2-1	CASSYIKEGGQFF	TGTGCCAGCAGTTACATTAAGGAGGGTGGGCAGTTCTTC
TRBV10-2	.	TRBD1	TRBJ1-4	CVITGGGPVVDEKLFF	TGCGTTATCACAGGGGGCGGCCCTGTTGTAGATGAAAAACTGTTTTTT
TRBV6-1	few	.	TRBJ2-6	CASTLSDSGANVLTF	TGTGCCAGCACCCTGAGTGACTCTGGGGCCAACGTCCTGACTTTC
TRBV6-6	.	TRBD1	TRBJ1-2	CASDPGGGVYYGYTF	TGTGCCAGTGACCCAGGAGGGGGCGTTTACTATGGCTACACCTTC
TRBV5-4	.	TRBD2	TRBJ2-5	CASSRGLAGQETQYF	TGTGCCAGCAGCCGGGGACTAGCGGGACAAGAGACCCAGTACTTC
TRBV5-4	.	TRBD2	TRBJ2-5	CASSWTSDVGETQYF	TGTGCCAGCAGCTGGACTAGCGACGTAGGAGAGACCCAGTACTTC
TRBV6-1	.	.	TRBJ1-2	CASSEEANYGYTF	TGTGCCAGCAGTGAAGAGGCTAACTATGGCTACACCTTC
TRBV14	.	.	TRBJ2-7	CASSQGRGSRTSYEQYF	TGTGCCAGCAGCCAAGGCCGAGGGTCCAGGACCTCCTACGAGCAGTACTTC
TRBV4-1	.	TRBD2	TRBJ2-3	CASSPGLGNTDTQYF	TGCGCCAGCAGCCCGGGACTAGGTAACACAGATACGCAGTATTTT
TRBV7-3	.	TRBD2	TRBJ2-7	CASSLVAGGGYEQYF	TGTGCCAGCAGCTTAGTAGCGGGAGGGGGATACGAGCAGTACTTC
TRBV2	.	.	TRBJ2-7	CASSEFKSGQYF	TGTGCCAGCAGTGAATTTAAGTCCGGGCAGTACTTC
TRBV7-7	once	.	TRBJ2-2	CASSQTRSTGELFF	TGTGCTAGCAGTCAAACCCGGAGCACCGGGGAGCTGTTTTTT
TRBV18	.	TRBD2	TRBJ2-7	CASSLLGGSSYEQYF	TGTGCCAGCTCACTGCTAGGCGGGAGCTCCTACGAGCAGTACTTC
TRBV2	.	.	TRBJ1-5	CASTSRWGGNQPQHF	TGTGCCAGCACCTCACGCTGGGGGGGAAATCAGCCCCAGCATTTT
TRBV21-1	.	.	TRBJ2-7	CASSPRTAWDEQYF	TGTGCCAGCAGCCCCCGGACAGCTTGGGACGAGCAGTACTTC
TRBV28	.	.	TRBJ1-5	CASSRDSHQPQHF	TGTGCCAGCAGTCGAGACAGTCATCAGCCCCAGCATTTT
TRBV30	once	TRBD1	TRBJ1-3	CAWNRQGGNTIYF	TGTGCCTGGAACAGACAGGGAGGAAACACCATATATTTT
TRBV29-1	.	.	TRBJ2-1	CSVRDNREVRNEQFF	TGCAGCGTTCGAGACAACAGGGAAGTGAGGAATGAGCAGTTCTTC
TRBV5-5	.	.	TRBJ2-7	CASSRRRLYEQYF	TGTGCCAGCAGCCGCCGGCGACTCTACGAGCAGTACTTC
TRBV5-1	.	.	TRBJ2-2	CASSQIPTGELFF	TGCGCCAGCAGCCAAATTCCCACCGGGGAGCTGTTTTTT
TRBV15	.	TRBD1	TRBJ2-7	CATSRDRDVRRQYF	TGTGCCACCAGCAGGGACAGGGACGTACGTAGGCAGTACTTC
TRBV11-2	.	.	TRBJ1-1	CASSFQAKNTEAFF	TGTGCCAGCAGCTTCCAGGCTAAGAACACTGAAGCTTTCTTT
TRBV9	.	.	TRBJ1-1	CASSVGGTNTEAFF	TGTGCCAGCAGCGTAGGTGGCACTAACACTGAAGCTTTCTTT
TRBV20-1	.	.	TRBJ2-7	CSASPTYEQYF	TGCAGTGCTAGTCCCACCTACGAGCAGTACTTC
TRBV18	.	TRBD1	TRBJ2-7	CASSLRDSYEQYF	TGTGCCAGCTCACTCCGGGACAGCTACGAGCAGTACTTC
TRBV2	few	.	TRBJ2-4	CASNPPAKNIQYF	TGTGCCAGCAATCCCCCAGCTAAAAACATTCAGTACTTC
TRBV6-6	.	TRBD2	TRBJ2-7	CASKRGYEQYF	TGTGCCAGTAAGCGGGGTTACGAGCAGTACTTC
TRBV5-1	.	.	TRBJ1-6	CASSKDSQDYGKSPLHF	TGCGCCAGCAGCAAGGACAGCCAGGATTACGGAAAATCACCCCTCCACTTT
TRBV2	.	.	TRBJ2-3	CASALGLTGTDTQYF	TGTGCCAGCGCCCTAGGGCTCACAGGAACAGATACGCAGTATTTT